Listed here are 8 T cell receptor beta chains from one sample, sequenced in a study of cytomegalovirus exposure and HLA in healthy donors. Researchers ran the PCR with 60 Vbeta and 13 Jbeta primers. Sequenced by immunoSEQ multiplex PCR; TCRdb stores in-frame clones only, minus some. The data hold about 140,000 clones, with roughly 62% observed a single time. The sequenced sample consisted of PBMCs. The receptors stem from a male donor in good health and CMV-seronegative.

This clone turned up a few times. At one end the junction does not follow the germline gene, possibly because of a read error. The rearrangement links TRBV7-9 to TRBJ1-1, with a possible D match to TRBD1 (5 bases). Germline values: CDR1 SEHNR, CDR2 FQNEAQ (reference sequence). This CDR3 is 16 amino acids long. This chain's CDR3 is CARSLVAGPLNTEAFF. In DNA form, the CDR3 reads TGTGCCCGCAGCTTAGTTGCGGGACCTCTAAACACTGAAGCTTTCTTT.

The CDR3 coding sequence is TGTGCCAGCAGTTTAGGACAGGGGAACTACGAGCAGTACTTC. Translated, it gives CASSLGQGNYEQYF. The rearrangement uses TRBV27 and TRBJ2-7; 9 nucleotides align to TRBD1. The CDR3 totals 14 residues. Trimming cost V 2 bases and J 3 bases; bases outside gene matches: 2. Germline lookup yields CDR1 MNHEY and CDR2 SMNVEV (reference sequence).

The chain joins TRBV5-1 to TRBJ2-7; no reliable D call. V was trimmed by 1 base and J by 1 base, leaving 9 bases between them. Germline values: CDR1 SGHRS, CDR2 YFSETQ. CDR3 length: 14 residues. The CDR3 DNA is TGCGCCAGCAGCTTGTCTACAGCATCCTACGAGCAGTACTTC. It specifies CASSLSTASYEQYF.

This clone is large. The V and J genes are TRBV9 and TRBJ2-1, with TRBD2 matching over 8 bases. Germline-derived CDR1 and CDR2 are SGDLS and YYNGEE. CDR3 length: 15 residues. The trim removed 3 bases at V and 6 bases at J, leaving 8 bases unmatched. In DNA, the CDR3 is TGTGCCAGCAGCGGGGGGACTAGATCAGCCAATGAGCAGTTCTTC. It encodes CASSGGTRSANEQFF.

This clone was counted a few times. This chain links TRBV11-1 with TRBJ2-5, with 9 nucleotides matching TRBD2. The CDR3 contains 14 residues. Germline V gene data show CDR1 as SGHAT and CDR2 as FQDESV (reference sequence). J gave up 11 bases and V 3 bases, and 10 bases lay outside the gene matches. DNA of the CDR3: TGTGCCAGCAGCTTCCAGCGGGGGGCAGGAGAGCAGTACTTC. Protein: CASSFQRGAGEQYF.

The V gene is TRBV5-4, the J gene TRBJ2-7, with D perhaps TRBD1 (5 bases). Germline-derived CDR1 and CDR2 are SGHNT and YYREEE (reference sequence). V lost 0 bases to trimming and J lost 3 bases, with 7 bases between them. The CDR3 contains 13 residues. The CDR3 DNA reads as TGTGCCAGCAGCTTGGGGGGCTTCTACGAGCAGTACTTC. This sequence encodes CASSLGGFYEQYF.

This clone was seen more than once but under ten times. V usage is TRBV21-1 and J usage is TRBJ2-7; TRBD1 reflects the table's D call only, with no check against the DNA. TRBV21-1 is recorded as a pseudogene. The CDR3 has 11 residues. The CDR3 DNA reads as TGTGCCAGCAGCACAGCCTACGAGCAGTACTTC. As protein: CASSTAYEQYF.

This clone was detected once. V usage is TRBV6-5 and J usage is TRBJ2-5; 7 bases fit TRBD1. Germline V gene lookup returns CDR1 MNHEY and CDR2 SVGAGI. The junction had 12 bases not matched to a gene; V was cut back by 4 bases and J by 4 bases. The CDR3 length is 16 residues. CDR3: CASSSPQGDPGETQYF. CDR3 DNA: TGTGCCAGCAGTTCCCCTCAGGGGGACCCCGGAGAGACCCAGTACTTC.